This T cell receptor (beta chain) was captured by sequencing in a study of T cells in Graves' hyperthyroidism and ophthalmopathy. The table lists this clonotype with many counts. This CDR3 is 15 amino acids long. The germline gives CDR1 SGHAT, CDR2 FQNNGV. Between the trimmed V and J ends, which lost 5 bases and 4 bases, there was a span of 15 bases. Regions amplified from RNA transcripts were the TCR beta CDR3 regions. TCR CDR3 underwent first-round RT-PCR with the HTBI primer set. TCRdb redid the calling of the multiplex PCR reads with MiXCR, one entry per CDR3 protein. The sample includes approximately 700,000 distinct CDR3 sequences, about 16% seen only once; the top ten take approximately 8.4%.

Source material: blood. J is TRBJ2-1 and V is TRBV11-2; D possibly corresponds to TRBD1 (5 bases). This TCR came from a man aged 18-30 years with Graves' hyperthyroidism. The CDR3 region is CASSPMGHGYNEQFF. Written as DNA, the CDR3 is TGTGCCAGCAGCCCCATGGGGCATGGATACAATGAGCAGTTCTTC.